One sample yielded the 20 T cell receptor beta chains listed below, sequenced in a study of cytomegalovirus exposure and HLA in healthy donors. The PCR ran on 60 Vbeta and 13 Jbeta primers. TCRdb's table, derived via immunoSEQ multiplex PCR, lists solely in-frame clones and lacks some. Counted here are 200,000 to 250,000 clones, about 86% occurring once; the ten biggest clones make up less than 9%. The sequencing input was PBMCs. Receptors originate from an older woman in good health and CMV-seropositive.

CDR3 loop: CAISEWGTRVGEQFF. For the CDR3, the DNA is TGTGCCATCAGTGAGTGGGGGACTAGAGTTGGTGAGCAGTTCTTC. The chain carries TRBV10-3 and TRBJ2-1; the match to TRBD2 covers 8 bases. The V gene's germline CDR1 is ENHRY and CDR2 SYGVKD. Unmatched junction bases numbered 8, after V lost 1 base and J lost 9 bases. The CDR3 runs 15 residues.

This clone showed up just a few times. The V and J genes are TRBV15 and TRBJ2-7; 11 nucleotides line up with TRBD1. V was pared by 2 bases and J by 0 bases, with 12 bases of the junction left unmatched. Germline CDR1 and CDR2: LNHNV and YYDKDF (reference sequence). This CDR3 is built from 19 residues. CDR3 DNA sequence: TGTGCCACCAGCAGACCTACTAGGGGGGGACAGGGGGTCTCCTACGAGCAGTACTTC. Encoded protein: CATSRPTRGGQGVSYEQYF.

The CDR3 region is CASRFLEGHSYNEQFF. In DNA, the CDR3 is TGCGCCAGCAGGTTTTTGGAGGGCCACTCCTACAATGAGCAGTTCTTC. The chain carries TRBV5-1 and TRBJ2-1; TRBD2 is a possible D gene (6 bases). CDR3 length: 16 amino acids. Trimming shortened V by 5 bases and J by 0 bases, and 15 bases separated the two germline ends. CDR1 and CDR2 from the germline V gene are SGHRS and YFSETQ.

V is TRBV18 and J is TRBJ1-1, with TRBD1 as a possible D gene (5 bases). V lost 5 bases and J 0 bases, leaving 10 bases between the germline ends. CDR3 length: 14 residues. Germline-derived CDR1 and CDR2 are KGHSH and LQKENI. In nucleotides, the CDR3 is TGTGCCAGCTCAGACCCGACAGTGAACACTGAAGCTTTCTTT. Amino acid sequence: CASSDPTVNTEAFF.

On this clone itself: Other nucleotide sequences from this sample produce the same CDR3. The genes are TRBV6-1 and TRBJ1-5; the D gene is possibly TRBD1 (5 bases). Germline loops: CDR1 MNHNS, CDR2 SASEGT. The CDR3 spans 13 residues. V lost 2 bases and J lost 4, with 6 bases in between. CDR3 nucleotide sequence: TGTGCCAGCAGTGAAACAGGAAATCAGCCCCAGCATTTT. Translation gives CASSETGNQPQHF.

The rearrangement uses TRBV2 and TRBJ2-7, with D possibly being TRBD2 (6 bases). The ends were cut back, 5 bases at V and 6 bases at J, with 11 bases in the middle. Germline values: CDR1 SNHLY, CDR2 FYNNEI. The CDR3 spans 12 residues. The CDR3 region is CASSYGTSEQYF. In nucleotides, the CDR3 is TGTGCCAGCAGTTATGGGACTTCCGAGCAGTACTTC. The full variable domain, completed using reference TRBV2 and TRBJ2-7, is EPEVTQTPSHQVTQMGQEVILRCVPISNHLYFYWYRQILGQKVEFLVSFYNNEISEKSEIFDDQFSVERPDGSNFTLKIRSTKLEDSAMYFCASSYGTSEQYFGPGTRLTVT.

This clone was detected only once. This chain joins TRBV7-8 and TRBJ2-1, with 8 bases fitting TRBD2. The ends lost 5 bases at V and 6 bases at J; junction bases unmatched: 6. Germline V lookup: CDR1 SGHVS, CDR2 FQNEAQ. The length of the CDR3 is 14 residues. DNA for the CDR3: TGTGCCAGCAGCAGATCTACTAGCGGCAATGAGCAGTTCTTC. This translates into CASSRSTSGNEQFF.

The chain combines TRBV2 with TRBJ2-3, with 10 bases fitting TRBD2. V gave up 10 bases and J gave up 1 base; unmatched junction bases: 5. Per the germline V gene, CDR1 is SNHLY and CDR2 is FYNNEI. The CDR3 totals 14 residues. The chain's CDR3 is CATRGTSGTDTQYF. The CDR3 nucleotides are TGTGCCACCAGGGGGACTAGCGGCACAGATACGCAGTATTTT.

The chain has TRBV5-1 and TRBJ2-7; 7 positions agree with TRBD1. V lost 1 base and J lost 4; bases outside the gene matches: 5. Germline V lookup: CDR1 SGHRS, CDR2 YFSETQ. The CDR3 covers 14 residues. CDR3 in DNA: TGCGCCAGCAGCTTGACAGGGGTCCGGTACGAGCAGTACTTC. Protein: CASSLTGVRYEQYF.

The chain joins TRBV11-2 to TRBJ1-4; a weak D match, TRBD1 (5 bases). This CDR3 comprises 15 residues. Trimming took off 3 bases at V and 5 bases at J, with 13 bases between the two ends. Germline CDR1 reads SGHAT; CDR2 reads FQNNGV. As DNA, the CDR3 is TGTGCCAGCAGCTTCAGGGTCGGACTAAATGAAAAACTGTTTTTT. It codes for CASSFRVGLNEKLFF.

The V and J genes are TRBV28 and TRBJ2-1; 7 bases are shared with TRBD1. J lost 0 bases, V lost 6 bases, and 11 bases had no gene match. This CDR3 has 17 residues. The V gene's germline CDR1 is MDHEN and CDR2 SYDVKM. The CDR3 DNA reads TGTGCCAGCAGAACCGGGACAGCTGGAAGCTCCTACAATGAGCAGTTCTTC. Its translation: CASRTGTAGSSYNEQFF.

CDR3 DNA sequence: TGTGCCAGCAGCTCCCCAGGGTTGGTGAACACTGAAGCTTTCTTT. This sequence encodes CASSSPGLVNTEAFF. The V and J genes are TRBV13 and TRBJ1-1; TRBD1 is a possible D gene (5 bases). This CDR3 has 15 amino acids. Per germline, CDR1 PRHDT and CDR2 FYEKMQ (reference sequence). Trimming cost V 4 bases and J 0 bases, with 12 bases left between them. The full variable domain, its missing parts supplied by reference TRBV13 and TRBJ1-1, is AAGVIQSPRHLIKEKRETATLKCYPIPRHDTVYWYQQGPGQDPQFLISFYEKMQSDKGSIPDRFSAQQFSDYHSELNMSSLELGDSALYFCASSSPGLVNTEAFFGQGTRLTVV.

V usage is TRBV30 and J usage is TRBJ2-1, with 11 bases matching TRBD1. After removal of 3 bases from V and 8 bases from J, the junction contained 6 bases not matched to a gene. The V gene's germline CDR1 is GTSNPN and CDR2 SVGIG (reference sequence). CDR3 size: 14 residues. The CDR3 DNA follows: TGTGCCTGGAGACCGGGACAGGGGGTAGATGAGCAGTTCTTC. This gives the protein CAWRPGQGVDEQFF.

A remark on this clone: Since the CDR3 does not end with the conserved phenylalanine or tryptophan, this likely comes from a read error. V usage is TRBV6-6 and J usage is TRBJ1-2; possible D gene TRBD1, 6 bases. Trimming shortened V by 2 bases and J by 4 bases, and 14 bases separated the two germline ends. Germline CDR1 and CDR2: MNHNY and SVGAGI (reference sequence). The CDR3 sequence is 15 residues long. The CDR3 loop reads CASSYPKGVGYGYTL. CDR3 in DNA: TGTGCCAGCAGTTACCCTAAGGGGGTGGGCTATGGCTACACCCTC.

This clone was picked up a small number of times. The chain joins TRBV6-1 to TRBJ2-7; D is ambiguous. Trimming stripped 1 base from V and 3 bases from J, with 7 bases between. Germline-derived CDR1 and CDR2 are MNHNS and SASEGT. This CDR3 has 13 residues. CDR3 sequence reads: CASSEGFYYEQYF. Here the CDR3 DNA reads TGTGCCAGCAGTGAAGGTTTCTACTACGAGCAGTACTTC.

As DNA, the CDR3 is TGCAGCGTTGATGGGACATTGAATGATGAAAAACTGTTTTTT. Translated: CSVDGTLNDEKLFF. The genes are TRBV29-1 and TRBJ1-4; TRBD1 is a possible D gene (6 bases). This CDR3 spans 14 amino acids. Trimming removed 3 bases at V and 6 bases at J, with 14 bases between. The V gene's germline CDR1 is SQVTM and CDR2 ANQGSEA.

J is TRBJ2-1 and V is TRBV18; tentatively, D is TRBD1 (5 bases). V was trimmed by 6 bases and J by 5 bases, leaving 8 bases between them. CDR1 is KGHSH and CDR2 is LQKENI in the germline V gene. This CDR3 contains 12 residues. CDR3 DNA sequence: TGTGCCAGCTCGATGACAGACAATGAGCAGTTCTTC. It codes for CASSMTDNEQFF.

The rearrangement links TRBV29-1 to TRBJ2-1; no clear D. The germline gives CDR1 SQVTM, CDR2 ANQGSEA. CDR3 length: 12 amino acids. Trimming cost V 7 bases and J 6 bases, with 13 bases left between them. CDR3 amino acids: CSGQVTPNEQFF. The CDR3 DNA sequence: TGCAGCGGCCAAGTGACTCCCAATGAGCAGTTCTTC.

This chain connects TRBV6-6 to TRBJ2-7; 9 bases line up with TRBD2. Per the germline V gene, CDR1 is MNHNY and CDR2 is SVGAGI (reference sequence). CDR3 length equals 15 residues. With V trimmed by 8 bases and J by 0 bases, 8 bases remained unmatched. CDR3 nucleotide sequence: TGTGCCAGCCGCCGGGGGCGGGAGGGCTCCTACGAGCAGTACTTC. Translated: CASRRGREGSYEQYF.

The chain uses TRBV18 and TRBJ1-5, with D maybe TRBD1 (6 bases). The CDR3 runs to 17 residues. V lost 0 bases to trimming and J lost 3 bases, with 15 bases between them. From germline, CDR1 is KGHSH and CDR2 LQKENI. CDR3 residues: CASSPPGHRLPNQPQHF. The CDR3 DNA reads TGTGCCAGCTCACCACCGGGACACCGGCTCCCCAATCAGCCCCAGCATTTT.